Below are 21 T cell receptor beta chains sequenced from a single sample in a study of early T cells in non-severe SARS-CoV-2 infection. TCRdb passed the 5' RACE reads through MiXCR, listing each CDR3 protein once. The sample contains 70,000 to 90,000 distinct CDR3 sequences, approximately 12% of which appear only once. The sequenced sample consisted of whole blood. Source of these receptors: an adult who was a healthcare worker with PCR-confirmed SARS-CoV-2 infection or an uninfected control (not recorded which).

This clonotype was picked up a small number of times. The chain employs TRBV14 and TRBJ2-2; D is uncertain. This CDR3 has 13 residues. Trimming pared 2 bases from V and 3 bases from J, leaving 4 bases between. Germline CDR1 reads SGHDN; CDR2 reads FVKESK. CDR3 DNA sequence: TGTGCCAGCAGCCAAAGTCACACCGGGGAGCTGTTTTTT. Its translation is CASSQSHTGELFF. The entire variable domain, with the rest obtained from reference TRBV14 and TRBJ2-2, is as follows: EAGVTQFPSHSVIEKGQTVTLRCDPISGHDNLYWYRRVMGKEIKFLLHFVKESKQDESGMPNNRFLAERTGGTYSTLKVQPAELEDSGVYFCASSQSHTGELFFGEGSRLTVL.

This rearrangement joins TRBV9 to TRBJ2-3; 12 bases agree with TRBD2. Germline-derived CDR1 and CDR2 are SGDLS and YYNGEE. The V segment lost 4 bases and the J segment 6 bases; nucleotides outside the gene matches: 9. There are 16 residues in the CDR3. This CDR3 is CASSPRLAGATDTQYF. The CDR3, as DNA: TGTGCCAGCAGCCCCCGACTAGCGGGAGCGACGGATACGCAGTATTTT.

This clonotype was recorded a few times. This chain links TRBV7-8 with TRBJ2-2, with 11 bases identical to TRBD2. This CDR3 is built from 17 residues. The ends lost 2 bases at V and 6 bases at J; junction bases unmatched: 8. Germline CDR1 is SGHVS and CDR2 is FQNEAQ. The DNA of the CDR3 is TGTGCCAGCAGCTTAACCCTAGCGGGAGGACGATCCGGGGAGCTGTTTTTT. Translated: CASSLTLAGGRSGELFF.

This clonotype was seen just once. V is TRBV5-1 and J is TRBJ2-3, with 9 bases identical to TRBD2. The ends lost 0 bases at V and 1 base at J; junction bases unmatched: 0. Germline CDR1 reads SGHRS; CDR2 reads YFSETQ. The CDR3 extends over 15 amino acids. The CDR3 DNA sequence: TGCGCCAGCAGCTTGGTAGCGGGAGGCACAGATACGCAGTATTTT. It codes for CASSLVAGGTDTQYF. The full variable domain, its missing parts supplied by reference TRBV5-1 and TRBJ2-3, is KAGVTQTPRYLIKTRGQQVTLSCSPISGHRSVSWYQQTPGQGLQFLFEYFSETQRNKGNFPGRFSGRQFSNSRSEMNVSTLELGDSALYLCASSLVAGGTDTQYFGPGTRLTVL.

This clonotype was found a few times. The J gene is TRBJ2-1, the V gene TRBV19; 14 positions agree with TRBD2. CDR3 length: 14 amino acids. Germline-derived CDR1 and CDR2 are LNHDA and SQIVND (reference sequence). Trimming cost V 5 bases and J 7 bases; bases outside gene matches: 1. The chain's CDR3 is CASSGTSGRNEQFF. The CDR3 DNA is TGTGCCAGTAGTGGGACTAGCGGGAGAAATGAGCAGTTCTTC.

This clonotype was seen only a few times. This chain uses TRBV3-1 with TRBJ2-7; 8 bases agree with TRBD2. The germline gives CDR1 LGHDT, CDR2 YNNKEL (reference sequence). CDR3 length: 13 residues. V shed 4 bases, J shed 4 bases, and the junction held 3 bases outside the gene matches. CDR3 sequence: CASSPGGGYEQYF. The CDR3 DNA is TGTGCCAGCAGCCCGGGCGGGGGGTACGAGCAGTACTTC.

V is TRBV9 and J is TRBJ1-2, with 9 bases that match TRBD1. Germline V lookup: CDR1 SGDLS, CDR2 YYNGEE. This CDR3 contains 14 residues. V was pared by 2 bases and J by 4 bases, with 3 bases of the junction left unmatched. The CDR3 region is CASSVGQGSYGYTF. The CDR3 DNA sequence: TGTGCCAGCAGCGTTGGACAGGGGAGCTATGGCTACACCTTC.

The J gene is TRBJ1-1, the V gene TRBV20-1; TRBD1 is a possible D gene (6 bases). The germline V gene encodes CDR1 DFQATT and CDR2 SNEGSKA (reference sequence). The V end lost 3 bases, the J end lost 6 bases, and 17 bases lay between the germline ends. This CDR3 region has 14 residues. CDR3 nucleotide sequence: TGCAGTGCTAGGCCCTCCGGGGGCTGGGCTGAAGCTTTCTTT. It translates to CSARPSGGWAEAFF.

This clonotype was recorded at least ten times. The chain is built from TRBV15 and TRBJ1-1, with a tentative D call TRBD1 (5 bases). V lost 3 bases and J 0 bases, leaving 11 bases between the germline ends. This CDR3 spans 15 amino acids. Germline V gene data show CDR1 as LNHNV and CDR2 as YYDKDF (reference sequence). The CDR3 loop reads CATSRSQGLNTEAFF. The DNA for the CDR3 is TGTGCCACCAGCAGGTCGCAGGGATTGAACACTGAAGCTTTCTTT.

V is TRBV20-1 and J is TRBJ2-1; the match to TRBD2 covers 7 bases. CDR1 is DFQATT and CDR2 is SNEGSKA in the germline V gene (reference sequence). V shed 4 bases and J 4 bases; nucleotides not matched to a gene: 7. CDR3 length: 14 residues. The CDR3 loop is CSATTSPVYNEQFF. CDR3 sequence (DNA): TGCAGTGCTACGACTAGCCCCGTATACAATGAGCAGTTCTTC.

The chain joins TRBV6-1 to TRBJ2-7; a possible D gene is TRBD1 (6 bases). V gave up 6 bases and J gave up 1 base, with 13 bases separating them. Germline CDR1 MNHNS, CDR2 SASEGT. CDR3 size: 14 residues. Written as DNA, the CDR3 is TGTGCCAGCAGAGGGGTCGGACAGTCCTACGAGCAGTACTTC. Translated, it gives CASRGVGQSYEQYF.

V is TRBV19 and J is TRBJ2-7, with D possibly called TRBD1 or TRBD2 (5 bases each). CDR1 is LNHDA and CDR2 is SQIVND in the germline V gene (reference sequence). V lost 5 bases, J lost 2 bases, and 16 bases lay in between. CDR3 length: 15 amino acids. CDR3 sequence reads: CASSAPGRPTYEQYF. The CDR3 bases are TGTGCCAGTAGTGCCCCGGGACGGCCTACCTACGAGCAGTACTTC.

The J gene is TRBJ2-3, the V gene TRBV14, with D possibly TRBD1 on 5 matching bases. Trimming left V 0 bases short and J 3 bases short, with 7 bases between. CDR1 SGHDN and CDR2 FVKESK come from the germline V gene. The CDR3 extends over 14 amino acids. The CDR3 region is CASSQDYRTDTQYF. The DNA of the CDR3 is TGTGCCAGCAGCCAAGATTACAGGACAGATACGCAGTATTTT.

This clonotype was found a few times. The chain couples TRBV3-1 to TRBJ2-7; tentative D call: TRBD2 (6 bases). This CDR3 is built from 12 residues. The V end lost 8 bases, the J end lost 5 bases, and 13 bases lay between the germline ends. CDR1 LGHDT and CDR2 YNNKEL come from the germline V gene (reference sequence). CDR3 nucleotides: TGTGCCAGCGGGACTTTCCCGAACGAGCAGTACTTC. This gives the protein CASGTFPNEQYF.

V gene TRBV7-8 combines with J gene TRBJ2-3; 9 bases match TRBD1. V lost 5 bases and J lost 6; bases outside the gene matches: 21. CDR1 is SGHVS, CDR2 FQNEAQ, per germline. The CDR3 loop spans 19 amino acids. This CDR3 is CASSLMLGSGTGLFDTQYF. CDR3 nucleotides: TGTGCCAGCAGCCTTATGCTTGGCTCCGGGACAGGGCTTTTTGATACGCAGTATTTT.

This clonotype has at least ten counts. The genes are TRBV28 and TRBJ2-5, with TRBD1 matching 12 bases. CDR1 is MDHEN and CDR2 is SYDVKM in the germline V gene. The CDR3 spans 16 residues. V was clipped by 7 bases and J by 3 bases; unmatched bases: 9. CDR3 region: CASTPSGTGGEETQYF. The DNA of the CDR3 is TGTGCCAGCACCCCGTCCGGGACAGGGGGCGAAGAGACCCAGTACTTC.

This chain uses TRBV7-3 with TRBJ2-5; a possible D gene is TRBD2 (5 bases). The CDR3 loop spans 13 amino acids. V was trimmed by 4 bases and J by 10 bases, leaving 16 bases between them. Germline-derived CDR1 and CDR2 are SGHTA and FQGTGA. The CDR3 spells CASSSSTSRSQYF. The CDR3 DNA follows: TGTGCCAGCAGCTCTTCTACTAGTCGGAGCCAGTACTTC.

J is TRBJ1-1 and V is TRBV28; TRBD1 is a possible D gene (5 bases). Germline CDR1 and CDR2: MDHEN and SYDVKM. This CDR3 comprises 17 residues. V lost 4 bases to trimming and J lost 0 bases, with 18 bases between them. For the CDR3, the DNA is TGTGCCAGCAGTTCCGTTGGGGCCGCAAACCTGAACACTGAAGCTTTCTTT. It translates to CASSSVGAANLNTEAFF.

The V and J genes are TRBV28 and TRBJ2-4; D gene uncertain. V lost 5 bases, J lost 8 bases, and 13 bases lay in between. Germline-derived CDR1 and CDR2 are MDHEN and SYDVKM. The length of the CDR3 is 13 residues. The CDR3 sequence: CASSPQSIYIQYF. In DNA, the CDR3 is TGTGCCAGCAGTCCCCAGTCCATATACATTCAGTACTTC.

This clonotype was seen many times. The V call is TRBV7-2, the J call TRBJ2-3, with D perhaps matching TRBD2 (7 bases). CDR1 and CDR2 from the germline V gene are SGHTA and FQGNSA. CDR3 size: 15 residues. V was trimmed by 3 bases and J by 4 bases, leaving 14 bases between them. Written as DNA, the CDR3 is TGTGCCAGCAGCTTGGGGGGGGCGGGCGCAGATACGCAGTATTTT. Translated: CASSLGGAGADTQYF.

The V gene is TRBV28, the J gene TRBJ1-4; D ambiguous. This CDR3 region has 15 residues. Trimming shortened V by 2 bases and J by 2 bases, and 9 bases separated the two germline ends. CDR1 and CDR2 from the germline V gene are MDHEN and SYDVKM. CDR3 DNA sequence: TGTGCCAGCAGTTTAAGTGAGTCCACTAATGAAAAACTGTTTTTT. This sequence encodes CASSLSESTNEKLFF.